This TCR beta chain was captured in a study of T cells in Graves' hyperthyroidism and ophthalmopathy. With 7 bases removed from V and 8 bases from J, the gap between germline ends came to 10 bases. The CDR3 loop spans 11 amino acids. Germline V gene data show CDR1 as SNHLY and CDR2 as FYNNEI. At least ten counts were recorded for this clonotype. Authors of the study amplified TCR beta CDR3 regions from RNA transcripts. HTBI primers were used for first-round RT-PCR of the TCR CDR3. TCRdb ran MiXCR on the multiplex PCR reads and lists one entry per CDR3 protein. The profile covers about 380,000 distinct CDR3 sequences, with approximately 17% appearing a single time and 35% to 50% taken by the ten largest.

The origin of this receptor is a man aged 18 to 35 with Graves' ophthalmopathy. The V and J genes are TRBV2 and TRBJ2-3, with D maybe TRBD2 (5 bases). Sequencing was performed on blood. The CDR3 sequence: CASTSEGTQYF. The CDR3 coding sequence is TGTGCCAGCACCAGCGAGGGTACGCAGTATTTT.